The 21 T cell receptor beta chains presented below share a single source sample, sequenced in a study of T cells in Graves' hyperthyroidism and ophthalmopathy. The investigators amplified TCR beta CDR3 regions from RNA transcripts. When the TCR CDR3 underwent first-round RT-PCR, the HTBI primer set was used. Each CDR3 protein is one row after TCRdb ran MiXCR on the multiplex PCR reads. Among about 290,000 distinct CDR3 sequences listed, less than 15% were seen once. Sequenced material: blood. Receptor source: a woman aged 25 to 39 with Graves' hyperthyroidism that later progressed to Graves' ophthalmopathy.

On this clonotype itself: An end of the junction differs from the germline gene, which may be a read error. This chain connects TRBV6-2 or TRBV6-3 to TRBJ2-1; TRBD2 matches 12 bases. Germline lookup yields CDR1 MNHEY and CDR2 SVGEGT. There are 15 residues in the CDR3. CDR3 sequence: CASSRWTSGDNDQFF. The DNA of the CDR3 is TGTGCCAGCAGCCGGTGGACTAGCGGGGATAATGACCAGTTCTTC.

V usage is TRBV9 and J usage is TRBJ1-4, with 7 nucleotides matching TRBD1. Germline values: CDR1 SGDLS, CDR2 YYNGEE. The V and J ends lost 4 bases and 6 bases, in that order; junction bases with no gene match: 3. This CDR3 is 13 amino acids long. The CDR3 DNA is TGTGCCAGCAGCCGACAGGGCTATGAAAAACTGTTTTTT. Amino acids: CASSRQGYEKLFF.

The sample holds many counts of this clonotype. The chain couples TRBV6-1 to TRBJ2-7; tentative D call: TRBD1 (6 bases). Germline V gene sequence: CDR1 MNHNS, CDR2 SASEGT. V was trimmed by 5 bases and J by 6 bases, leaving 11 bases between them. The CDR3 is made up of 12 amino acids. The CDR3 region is CASSKTGREQYF. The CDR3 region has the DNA TGTGCCAGCAGTAAAACAGGGCGCGAGCAGTACTTC.

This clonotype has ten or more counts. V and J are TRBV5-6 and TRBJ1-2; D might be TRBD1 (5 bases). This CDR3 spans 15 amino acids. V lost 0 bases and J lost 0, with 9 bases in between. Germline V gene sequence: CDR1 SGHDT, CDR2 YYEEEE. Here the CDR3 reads CASSLGGPANYGYTF. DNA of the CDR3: TGTGCCAGCAGCTTGGGGGGCCCAGCTAACTATGGCTACACCTTC.

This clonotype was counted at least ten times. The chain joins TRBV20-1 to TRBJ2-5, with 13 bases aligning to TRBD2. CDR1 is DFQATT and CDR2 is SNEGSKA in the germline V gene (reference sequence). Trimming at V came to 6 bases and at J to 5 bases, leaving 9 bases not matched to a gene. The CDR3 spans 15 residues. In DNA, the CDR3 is TGCAGTGCCTCTGGACTAGCGGGAGCGGGGGAGACCCAGTACTTC. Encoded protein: CSASGLAGAGETQYF.

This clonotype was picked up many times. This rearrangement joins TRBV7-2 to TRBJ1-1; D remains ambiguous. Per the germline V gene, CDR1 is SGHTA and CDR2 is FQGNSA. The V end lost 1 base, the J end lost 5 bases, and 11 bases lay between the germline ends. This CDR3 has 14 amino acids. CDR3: CASSLESAGTEAFF. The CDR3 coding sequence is TGTGCCAGCAGCTTAGAATCTGCGGGAACTGAAGCTTTCTTT. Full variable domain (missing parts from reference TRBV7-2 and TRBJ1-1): GAGVSQSPSNKVTEKGKDVELRCDPISGHTALYWYRQSLGQGLEFLIYFQGNSAPDKSGLPSDRFSAERTGGSVSTLTIQRTQQEDSAVYLCASSLESAGTEAFFGQGTRLTVV.

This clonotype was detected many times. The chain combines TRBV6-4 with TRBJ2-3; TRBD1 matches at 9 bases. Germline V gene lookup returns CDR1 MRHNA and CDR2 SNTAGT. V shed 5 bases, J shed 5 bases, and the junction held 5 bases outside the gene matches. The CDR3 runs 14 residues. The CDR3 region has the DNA TGTGCCAGCAGTTCGACAGGGGGGAAAGATACGCAGTATTTT. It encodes CASSSTGGKDTQYF.

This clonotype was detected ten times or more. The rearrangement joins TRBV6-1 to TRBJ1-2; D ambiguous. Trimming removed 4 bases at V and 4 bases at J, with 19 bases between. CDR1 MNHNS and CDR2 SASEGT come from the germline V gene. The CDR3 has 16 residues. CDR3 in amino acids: CASSGSEGGSIYGYTF. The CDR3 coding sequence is TGTGCCAGCAGTGGAAGTGAGGGCGGAAGCATCTATGGCTACACCTTC.

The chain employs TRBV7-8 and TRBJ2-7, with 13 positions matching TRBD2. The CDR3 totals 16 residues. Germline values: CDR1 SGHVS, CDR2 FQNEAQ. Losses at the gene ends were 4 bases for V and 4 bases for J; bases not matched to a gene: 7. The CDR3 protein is CASSWTSGREVYEQYF. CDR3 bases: TGTGCCAGCAGCTGGACTAGCGGGAGAGAGGTTTACGAGCAGTACTTC.

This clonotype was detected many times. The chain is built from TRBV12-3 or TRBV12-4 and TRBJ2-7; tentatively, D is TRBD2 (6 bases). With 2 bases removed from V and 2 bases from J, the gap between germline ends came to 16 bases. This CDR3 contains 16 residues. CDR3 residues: CASSLFGGGAPYEQYF. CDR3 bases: TGTGCCAGCAGTTTATTCGGTGGCGGGGCCCCCTACGAGCAGTACTTC.

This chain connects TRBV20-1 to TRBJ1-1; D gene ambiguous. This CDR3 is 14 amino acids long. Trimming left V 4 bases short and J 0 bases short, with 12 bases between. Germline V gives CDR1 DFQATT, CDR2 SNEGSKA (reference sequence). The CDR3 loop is CSATGAKMNTEAFF. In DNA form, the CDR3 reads TGCAGTGCTACTGGAGCAAAAATGAACACTGAAGCTTTCTTT.

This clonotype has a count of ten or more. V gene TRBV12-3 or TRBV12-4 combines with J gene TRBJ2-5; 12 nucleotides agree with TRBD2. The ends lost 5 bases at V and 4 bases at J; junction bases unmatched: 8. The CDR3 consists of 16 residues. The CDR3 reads CASSLTSGSGRETQYF. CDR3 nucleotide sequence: TGTGCCAGCAGTCTGACTAGCGGGAGTGGGAGAGAGACCCAGTACTTC.

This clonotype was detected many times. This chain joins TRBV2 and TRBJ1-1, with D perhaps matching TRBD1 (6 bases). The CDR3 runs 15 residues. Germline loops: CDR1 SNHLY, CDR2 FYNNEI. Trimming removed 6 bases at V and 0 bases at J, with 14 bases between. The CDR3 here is CASRTPGQLNTEAFF. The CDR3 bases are TGTGCCAGCAGAACTCCGGGACAACTGAACACTGAAGCTTTCTTT.

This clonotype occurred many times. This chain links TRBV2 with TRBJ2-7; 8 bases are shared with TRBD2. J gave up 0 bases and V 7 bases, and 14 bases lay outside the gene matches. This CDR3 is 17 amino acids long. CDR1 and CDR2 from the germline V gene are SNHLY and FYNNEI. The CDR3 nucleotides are TGTGCCAGCATCAGGAAAGGTAGCGGGGAGAGCTCCTACGAGCAGTACTTC. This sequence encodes CASIRKGSGESSYEQYF.

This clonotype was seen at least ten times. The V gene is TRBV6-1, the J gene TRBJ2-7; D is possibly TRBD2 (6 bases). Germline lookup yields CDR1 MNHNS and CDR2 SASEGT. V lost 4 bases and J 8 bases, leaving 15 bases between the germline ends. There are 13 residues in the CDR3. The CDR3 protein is CASSGGTPLKQYF. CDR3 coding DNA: TGTGCCAGCAGTGGCGGGACTCCCCTAAAGCAGTACTTC.

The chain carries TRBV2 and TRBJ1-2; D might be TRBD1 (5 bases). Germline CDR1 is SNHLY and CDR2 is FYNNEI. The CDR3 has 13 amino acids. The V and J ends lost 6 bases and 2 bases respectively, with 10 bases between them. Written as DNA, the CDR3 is TGTGCCAGCAGCGAGGGGCAGAACTATGGCTACACCTTC. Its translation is CASSEGQNYGYTF.

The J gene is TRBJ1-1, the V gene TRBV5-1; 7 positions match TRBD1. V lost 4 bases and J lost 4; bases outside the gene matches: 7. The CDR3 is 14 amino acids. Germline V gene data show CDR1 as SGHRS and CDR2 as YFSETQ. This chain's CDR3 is CASSPGQPVTEAFF. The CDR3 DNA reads TGCGCCAGCAGCCCGGGACAGCCGGTCACTGAAGCTTTCTTT.

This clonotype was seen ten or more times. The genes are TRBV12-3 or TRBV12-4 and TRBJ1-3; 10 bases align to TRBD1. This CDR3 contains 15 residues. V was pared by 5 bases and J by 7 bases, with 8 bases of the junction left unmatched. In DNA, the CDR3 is TGTGCCAGCAGTCCAACCGGGACAGGGGTGAACACCATATATTTT. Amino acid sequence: CASSPTGTGVNTIYF.

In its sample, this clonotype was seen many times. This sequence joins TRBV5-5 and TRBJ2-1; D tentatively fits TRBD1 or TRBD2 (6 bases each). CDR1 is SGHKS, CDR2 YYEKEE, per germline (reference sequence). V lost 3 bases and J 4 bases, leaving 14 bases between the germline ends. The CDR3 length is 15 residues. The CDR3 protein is CASSSLGGPYNEQFF. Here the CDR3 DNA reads TGTGCCAGCAGCTCACTTGGGGGGCCTTACAATGAGCAGTTCTTC.

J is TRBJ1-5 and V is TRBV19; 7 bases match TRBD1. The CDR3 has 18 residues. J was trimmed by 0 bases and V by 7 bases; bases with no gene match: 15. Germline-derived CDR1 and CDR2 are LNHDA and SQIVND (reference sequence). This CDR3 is CASTRWAPQGYSNQPQHF. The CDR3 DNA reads TGTGCCAGTACCCGATGGGCGCCACAGGGGTATAGCAATCAGCCCCAGCATTTT.

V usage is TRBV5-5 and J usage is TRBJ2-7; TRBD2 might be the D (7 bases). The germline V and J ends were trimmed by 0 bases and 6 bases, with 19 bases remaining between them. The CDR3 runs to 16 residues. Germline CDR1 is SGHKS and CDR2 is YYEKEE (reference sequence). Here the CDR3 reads CASSLDAGAPRREQYF. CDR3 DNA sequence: TGTGCCAGCAGCTTGGACGCGGGGGCGCCCCGGCGCGAGCAGTACTTC.